The 27 T cell receptor beta chains in this list originate from one sample, sequenced in a study of shared clonotypes between healthy human individuals. TCRdb's copy holds only in-frame clones and misses some; the assay was immunoSEQ multiplex PCR. The sample consists of 2.3 million or so clones, roughly 93% of them appearing once. The sequencing input was naive CD4+ T cells from PBMCs. The subset is: CD45RA+ positively selected. These receptors all stem from a man younger than 35 in good health. Some clones in this sample may be carry-over from other donors' samples.

The V gene is TRBV19, the J gene TRBJ1-1; TRBD1 matches at 9 bases. With V trimmed by 3 bases and J by 6 bases, 8 bases remained unmatched. This CDR3 has 15 amino acids. Germline CDR1 and CDR2: LNHDA and SQIVND (reference sequence). The CDR3 nucleotides are TGTGCCAGTAGTATTTCGGGACAGGGCTTGGCTGAAGCTTTCTTT. As protein: CASSISGQGLAEAFF.

The V and J genes are TRBV7-8 and TRBJ1-1; D is unresolved. The CDR3 length is 15 residues. The germline V gene encodes CDR1 SGHVS and CDR2 FQNEAQ. The germline V and J ends were trimmed by 0 bases and 4 bases, with 12 bases remaining between them. The CDR3 loop reads CASSLALPPGTEAFF. In DNA form, the CDR3 reads TGTGCCAGCAGCTTAGCGCTCCCTCCCGGCACTGAAGCTTTCTTT.

The rearrangement uses TRBV5-1 and TRBJ2-4; the D gene is possibly TRBD2 (6 bases). V lost 2 bases and J lost 2, with 17 bases in between. The CDR3 spans 17 residues. Germline assignment: CDR1 SGHRS and CDR2 YFSETQ. CDR3 sequence: CASSFSLSGESKNIQYF. For the CDR3, the DNA is TGCGCCAGCAGCTTCTCCCTCTCGGGAGAGTCCAAAAACATTCAGTACTTC. The variable domain in full, with the rest retrieved from reference TRBV5-1 and TRBJ2-4, is KAGVTQTPRYLIKTRGQQVTLSCSPISGHRSVSWYQQTPGQGLQFLFEYFSETQRNKGNFPGRFSGRQFSNSRSEMNVSTLELGDSALYLCASSFSLSGESKNIQYFGAGTRLSVL.

This chain connects TRBV9 to TRBJ2-5; maybe TRBD2 (5 bases). The ends were cut back, 2 bases at V and 2 bases at J, with 16 bases in the middle. This CDR3 is built from 16 residues. Germline CDR1 SGDLS, CDR2 YYNGEE. CDR3 loop: CASSVTTSGSQETQYF. The CDR3 coding sequence is TGTGCCAGCAGCGTTACCACTTCGGGATCGCAAGAGACCCAGTACTTC.

This clone was counted once. The chain has TRBV30 and TRBJ2-7; D tentatively fits TRBD1 or TRBD2 (5 bases each). Germline CDR1 and CDR2: GTSNPN and SVGIG (reference sequence). V lost 0 bases and J lost 3, with 12 bases in between. This CDR3 region has 14 residues. CDR3 sequence (DNA): TGTGCCTGGAGTGTACTGGGGGACCACTACGAGCAGTACTTC. Translating gives CAWSVLGDHYEQYF.

V is TRBV5-5 and J is TRBJ2-2; 9 positions agree with TRBD1. The V gene's germline CDR1 is SGHKS and CDR2 YYEKEE (reference sequence). The V gene end was trimmed by 5 bases and the J gene end by 0 bases; junction bases not matched to a gene: 8. CDR3 size: 17 residues. The DNA of the CDR3 is TGTGCCAGCAGTCCGGGACAGGGCCTCGCGAACACCGGGGAGCTGTTTTTT. Translating gives CASSPGQGLANTGELFF.

The chain carries TRBV27 and TRBJ2-2; no firm D call. CDR1 and CDR2 from the germline V gene are MNHEY and SMNVEV (reference sequence). There are 17 residues in the CDR3. V lost 10 bases and J 3 bases, leaving 24 bases between the germline ends. CDR3 coding DNA: TGTGCCACTCAACCCAGGTGGTCCGCTCTGGACACCGGGGAGCTGTTTTTT. Protein product: CATQPRWSALDTGELFF.

The V gene is TRBV29-1, the J gene TRBJ2-3, with no clear D. There are 16 residues in the CDR3. Per germline, CDR1 SQVTM and CDR2 ANQGSEA. Trimming left V 5 bases short and J 4 bases short, with 22 bases between. CDR3 sequence: CSVKWSANSGSDTQYF. CDR3 DNA sequence: TGCAGCGTTAAGTGGTCAGCTAATAGTGGATCAGATACGCAGTATTTT.

V and J are TRBV18 and TRBJ2-3; TRBD2 matches at 10 bases. Germline trimming cut 4 bases from V and 5 bases from J; bases unmatched to any gene: 6. Germline V gene sequence: CDR1 KGHSH, CDR2 LQKENI. CDR3 length: 15 residues. The chain's CDR3 is CASSQIAGGLDTQYF. The CDR3 coding sequence is TGTGCCAGCTCACAGATAGCGGGAGGACTAGATACGCAGTATTTT.

The rearrangement uses TRBV28 and TRBJ1-2, with D tentatively TRBD1 (5 bases). CDR3 length equals 16 residues. In germline, CDR1 is MDHEN, CDR2 SYDVKM. The V end lost 5 bases, the J end lost 4 bases, and 20 bases lay between the germline ends. CDR3 in amino acids: CASSPRRGEVGYGYTF. Here the CDR3 DNA reads TGTGCCAGCAGTCCCCGTCGGGGGGAAGTCGGCTATGGCTACACCTTC.

The chain employs TRBV11-3 and TRBJ2-3, with D possibly being TRBD1 or TRBD2 (5 bases each). CDR1 and CDR2 (germline): SGHNT, YENEEA. The CDR3 spans 14 residues. The ends were cut back, 0 bases at V and 12 bases at J, with 16 bases in the middle. The CDR3 DNA follows: TGTGCCAGCAGCTTAGACAGGACCGGGACGGGCCAGTATTTT. Protein: CASSLDRTGTGQYF.

The chain is built from TRBV7-3 and TRBJ2-7, with 9 positions matching TRBD2. Trimming at V came to 2 bases and at J to 7 bases, leaving 6 bases not matched to a gene. In germline, CDR1 is SGHTA, CDR2 FQGTGA. The CDR3 is 14 residues long. The CDR3 DNA follows: TGTGCCAGCAGCTTATTCGCGGGAGGGGAAGAGCAGTACTTC. Its translation: CASSLFAGGEEQYF.

The V and J genes are TRBV18 and TRBJ2-1; 9 bases match TRBD2. In germline, CDR1 is KGHSH, CDR2 LQKENI. Trimming removed 4 bases from V and 9 bases from J; junction bases left unmatched: 16. This CDR3 has 17 residues. This CDR3 is CASSQIAGDNRGSEQFF. Here the CDR3 DNA reads TGTGCCAGCTCACAAATAGCGGGAGATAATCGGGGGAGTGAGCAGTTCTTC.

About this clone itself: Other DNA sequences in this specimen translate into the identical CDR3. The chain has TRBV11-2 and TRBJ2-1; no clear D. Trimming took 0 bases from V and 9 from J, leaving 3 bases between them. The CDR3 totals 11 residues. Germline V gene lookup returns CDR1 SGHAT and CDR2 FQNNGV. CDR3 nucleotide sequence: TGTGCCAGCAGCTTAGAGGGTGAGCAGTTCTTC. It yields the protein CASSLEGEQFF.

This chain connects TRBV11-2 to TRBJ2-4; 7 bases fit TRBD2. V lost 5 bases to trimming and J lost 1 base; unmatched junction nucleotides: 8. The germline V gene encodes CDR1 SGHAT and CDR2 FQNNGV. CDR3 length equals 16 residues. The CDR3 nucleotides are TGTGCCAGCAGCCACCTTGCGGGAGCGGCCAAAAACATTCAGTACTTC. Protein: CASSHLAGAAKNIQYF.

V usage is TRBV9 and J usage is TRBJ1-1; TRBD1 matches 8 bases. Germline CDR1 is SGDLS and CDR2 is YYNGEE. V shed 4 bases and J 0 bases; nucleotides not matched to a gene: 8. The CDR3 spans 16 residues. CDR3 sequence reads: CASSPQGAGMNTEAFF. CDR3 nucleotides: TGTGCCAGCAGCCCCCAGGGGGCGGGGATGAACACTGAAGCTTTCTTT.

The V gene is TRBV28, the J gene TRBJ2-5; TRBD2 aligns across 9 bases. CDR1 is MDHEN and CDR2 is SYDVKM in the germline V gene. This CDR3 comprises 16 residues. Trimming removed 3 bases from V and 5 bases from J; junction bases left unmatched: 10. CDR3 sequence: CASSFLAGGREETQYF. In DNA, the CDR3 is TGTGCCAGCAGTTTTCTGGCGGGAGGGAGGGAGGAGACCCAGTACTTC.

The chain is built from TRBV7-3 and TRBJ2-1, with 7 bases fitting TRBD2. J lost 4 bases, V lost 5 bases, and 8 bases had no gene match. The CDR3 consists of 15 residues. The germline V gene encodes CDR1 SGHTA and CDR2 FQGTGA. The CDR3 sequence is CASSMGTTTYNEQFF. The CDR3 DNA sequence: TGTGCCAGCAGCATGGGGACTACCACTTACAATGAGCAGTTCTTC. The full variable domain, with the rest looked up from reference TRBV7-3 and TRBJ2-1, is GAGVSQTPSNKVTEKGKYVELRCDPISGHTALYWYRQSLGQGPEFLIYFQGTGAADDSGLPNDRFFAVRPEGSVSTLKIQRTERGDSAVYLCASSMGTTTYNEQFFGPGTRLTVL.

The chain employs TRBV6-1 and TRBJ2-5, with 7 bases that match TRBD2. The CDR3 is made up of 19 amino acids. With V trimmed by 4 bases and J by 1 base, 18 bases remained unmatched. Germline V gene sequence: CDR1 MNHNS, CDR2 SASEGT. This CDR3 is CASSALPTTSAQSQETQYF. The CDR3 nucleotides read TGTGCCAGCAGTGCGTTGCCCACTACTAGCGCCCAATCCCAAGAGACCCAGTACTTC.

The chain uses TRBV10-3 and TRBJ2-1, with D possibly matching TRBD2 (6 bases). Germline V gives CDR1 ENHRY, CDR2 SYGVKD. V was clipped by 6 bases and J by 0 bases, with 18 bases between them. There are 17 residues in the CDR3. CDR3 nucleotides: TGTGCCATCAGCGACCATCGGGTGGGAGGCTCCTACAATGAGCAGTTCTTC. Amino acids: CAISDHRVGGSYNEQFF.

The chain uses TRBV2 and TRBJ1-1, with a possible D match to TRBD1 (5 bases). This CDR3 spans 17 amino acids. V shed 3 bases and J shed 4 bases, with 21 bases lying between them. Germline CDR1 SNHLY, CDR2 FYNNEI. The CDR3 is CASSDGAGFIFRTEAFF. The CDR3 DNA reads as TGTGCCAGCAGTGATGGTGCAGGGTTTATATTTCGCACTGAAGCTTTCTTT.

This clone has just one count. The V call is TRBV30, the J call TRBJ1-2, with D possibly matching TRBD1 (5 bases). CDR1 GTSNPN and CDR2 SVGIG come from the germline V gene (reference sequence). The V and J ends lost 2 bases and 7 bases respectively, with 14 bases between them. The CDR3 length is 13 residues. CDR3 sequence: CAWSLQTGGGYTF. The CDR3 DNA is TGTGCCTGGAGTCTACAAACAGGTGGTGGCTACACCTTC.

The gene calls are TRBV4-1 and TRBJ2-7, with D uncertain. This CDR3 has 12 amino acids. The V end lost 3 bases, the J end lost 8 bases, and 11 bases lay between the germline ends. Germline V lookup: CDR1 MGHRA, CDR2 YSYEKL. Here the CDR3 reads CASSHEEEKQYF. The DNA for the CDR3 is TGCGCCAGCAGCCACGAGGAAGAGAAGCAGTACTTC.

The chain recombines TRBV5-1 with TRBJ2-7; 9 bases fit TRBD1. Germline trimming cut 4 bases from V and 2 bases from J; bases unmatched to any gene: 7. The germline gives CDR1 SGHRS, CDR2 YFSETQ. The CDR3 sequence is 15 residues long. The CDR3 DNA follows: TGCGCCAGCAGCAGGGGACAGGGTAATCCCTACGAGCAGTACTTC. This codes for CASSRGQGNPYEQYF.

The chain is built from TRBV30 and TRBJ2-5, with TRBD1 matching over 9 bases. The germline V gene encodes CDR1 GTSNPN and CDR2 SVGIG (reference sequence). CDR3 size: 11 residues. The CDR3 reads CGWTGAETQYF. In nucleotides, the CDR3 is TGTGGATGGACAGGGGCAGAGACCCAGTACTTC.

CDR3 residues: CASSWGLAGASTDTQYF. CDR3 sequence (DNA): TGCGCCAGCAGCTGGGGACTAGCGGGGGCTAGCACAGATACGCAGTATTTT. This chain links TRBV5-1 with TRBJ2-3; 14 bases agree with TRBD2. Germline V CDR1 and CDR2: SGHRS, YFSETQ. The CDR3 covers 17 residues. V trimming: 3 bases; J trimming: 0 bases; junction bases outside the gene matches: 3.

The chain links TRBV4-1 to TRBJ2-7, with TRBD1 matching 7 bases. Germline CDR1 and CDR2: MGHRA and YSYEKL. The CDR3 covers 16 residues. After removal of 3 bases from V and 1 base from J, the junction contained 9 bases not matched to a gene. The CDR3 protein is CASSHPGTAGSYEQYF. DNA of the CDR3: TGCGCCAGCAGCCACCCCGGGACAGCCGGTTCCTACGAGCAGTACTTC.